A single sample is the source of the 25 T cell receptor beta chains below, sequenced in a study of Graves' ophthalmopathy and Graves' hyperthyroidism. RNA transcripts yielded amplified TCR beta CDR3 regions. HTBI primers primed a first-round RT-PCR, and a second-round multiplex PCR followed. MiXCR was run by TCRdb on the multiplex PCR reads, yielding one entry per CDR3 protein. Of almost 400,000 distinct CDR3 sequences listed, approximately 20% are singletons. Sequencing was performed on peripheral blood. The receptors were gathered from a woman aged 18-29 years with Graves' ophthalmopathy.

This clonotype was detected many times. The chain has TRBV7-2 and TRBJ2-7; D is unclear. Germline V CDR1 and CDR2: SGHTA, FQGNSA. The CDR3 is 17 amino acids. The V gene lost 0 bases and the J gene lost 4 bases, with 19 bases spanning the gap. The DNA for the CDR3 is TGTGCCAGCAGCTTAGCTAATTTCCTAGACCTCTCTTACGAGCAGTACTTC. This encodes CASSLANFLDLSYEQYF.

This clonotype was found many times. This rearrangement joins TRBV2 to TRBJ1-1, with 7 nucleotides matching TRBD1. CDR1 is SNHLY, CDR2 FYNNEI, per germline. The V segment lost 9 bases and the J segment 2 bases; nucleotides outside the gene matches: 6. The CDR3 runs to 13 residues. The CDR3 is CASTGTANTEAFF. The CDR3 region has the DNA TGTGCCAGTACCGGGACAGCAAACACTGAAGCTTTCTTT.

A few counts support this clonotype. The chain has TRBV4-3 and TRBJ1-1, with D maybe TRBD1 (6 bases). CDR3 size: 16 residues. Germline V CDR1 and CDR2: LGHNA, YSLEER. V was pared by 0 bases and J by 3 bases, with 14 bases between. The CDR3 spells CASSQEWQGLDTEAFF. CDR3 nucleotides: TGCGCCAGCAGCCAAGAGTGGCAGGGGCTCGACACTGAAGCTTTCTTT.

This chain joins TRBV12-3 or TRBV12-4 and TRBJ2-7; 9 bases match TRBD2. The length of the CDR3 is 14 residues. The trim removed 3 bases at V and 6 bases at J, leaving 6 bases unmatched. CDR3 bases: TGTGCCAGCAGTTTTGGAGCGGGAGGACGCGAGCAGTACTTC. Amino acids: CASSFGAGGREQYF.

This clonotype was seen at least ten times. The rearrangement links TRBV11-3 to TRBJ2-3; D uncertain. CDR3 length equals 15 residues. Germline V lookup: CDR1 SGHNT, CDR2 YENEEA. Trimming took 3 bases from V and 1 from J, leaving 11 bases between them. The CDR3 DNA reads TGTGCCAGCAGCTTCAAAGCGCATCGCACAGATACGCAGTATTTT. Its protein product is CASSFKAHRTDTQYF.

This clonotype came up many times. The V gene is TRBV5-1, the J gene TRBJ1-2; D unclear. Germline CDR1 reads SGHRS; CDR2 reads YFSETQ. V lost 0 bases and J lost 5, with 5 bases in between. CDR3 length: 12 amino acids. This CDR3 reads CASSLDKYGYTF. CDR3 nucleotide sequence: TGCGCCAGCAGCTTGGACAAGTATGGCTACACCTTC.

CDR3 coding DNA: TGCGCCAGCAGCCAGGAAAACAGGGACCAAGAGACCCAGTACTTC. Amino acids: CASSQENRDQETQYF. J is TRBJ2-5 and V is TRBV4-1; a possible D gene is TRBD1 (6 bases). V dropped 3 bases and J dropped 0 bases, with 11 bases sitting between them. This CDR3 is 15 amino acids long. Germline CDR1 is MGHRA and CDR2 is YSYEKL.

This clonotype was counted at least ten times. The chain uses TRBV6-1 and TRBJ1-2; D is undetermined. This CDR3 comprises 19 residues. The V end lost 0 bases, the J end lost 4 bases, and 24 bases lay between the germline ends. Per the germline V gene, CDR1 is MNHNS and CDR2 is SASEGT. As DNA, the CDR3 is TGTGCCAGCAGTGAAGCGGTGGGCCCCTCCACCGTAGTGTGCTATGGCTACACCTTC. It encodes CASSEAVGPSTVVCYGYTF.

This rearrangement joins TRBV6-1 to TRBJ1-2; D gene ambiguous. Per germline, CDR1 MNHNS and CDR2 SASEGT. This CDR3 spans 12 amino acids. Trimming took 1 base from V and 4 from J, leaving 4 bases between them. The DNA of the CDR3 is TGTGCCAGCAGTGAAGAGGTCTATGGCTACACCTTC. Protein: CASSEEVYGYTF.

This clonotype was counted at least ten times. The V gene is TRBV6-2 or TRBV6-3, the J gene TRBJ1-1; D ambiguous. Per the germline V gene, CDR1 is MNHEY and CDR2 is SVGEGT. With 1 base removed from V and 0 bases from J, the gap between germline ends came to 12 bases. The CDR3 is 16 amino acids. The CDR3: CASSYLQSGMNTEAFF. Here the CDR3 DNA reads TGTGCCAGCAGTTACTTGCAGTCTGGGATGAACACTGAAGCTTTCTTT.

This clonotype was seen ten or more times. This sequence joins TRBV20-1 and TRBJ1-5; D possibly corresponds to TRBD1 (6 bases). The CDR3 has 14 amino acids. Trimming shortened V by 2 bases and J by 5 bases, and 13 bases separated the two germline ends. Germline values: CDR1 DFQATT, CDR2 SNEGSKA (reference sequence). The DNA for the CDR3 is TGCAGTGCTAGAAAAACTACAGGGCATCAGCCCCAGCATTTT. Its translation: CSARKTTGHQPQHF.

In this sample, this clonotype turned up many times. For the CDR3, the DNA is TGTGCCAGTAGTCCCCGACTAGCGGGAGACACCGGGGAGCTGTTTTTT. Its translation: CASSPRLAGDTGELFF. The V and J genes are TRBV19 and TRBJ2-2; 12 bases are a match to TRBD2. V shed 5 bases, J shed 3 bases, and the junction held 4 bases outside the gene matches. Germline CDR1 and CDR2: LNHDA and SQIVND (reference sequence). This CDR3 has 16 residues.

This clonotype occurred many times. The rearrangement joins TRBV30 to TRBJ1-1; 8 bases align to TRBD1. Losses at the gene ends were 5 bases for V and 10 bases for J; bases not matched to a gene: 9. The germline gives CDR1 GTSNPN, CDR2 SVGIG (reference sequence). The CDR3 spans 12 residues. The CDR3 DNA is TGTGCCTGGCGAGACAGGGGTCGAGGAGCTTTCTTT. This sequence encodes CAWRDRGRGAFF.

This clonotype was seen repeatedly, ten times or more. V is TRBV18 and J is TRBJ1-2, with D unresolved. V dropped 3 bases and J dropped 7 bases, with 12 bases sitting between them. Germline V gene sequence: CDR1 KGHSH, CDR2 LQKENI. This CDR3 contains 13 residues. The CDR3 region has the DNA TGTGCCAGCTCACCCCCCGGAACTGGTGGCTACACCTTC. Amino acids: CASSPPGTGGYTF.

This clonotype came up many times. The chain recombines TRBV28 with TRBJ2-5; D may correspond to TRBD1 or TRBD2 (5 bases each). CDR1 MDHEN and CDR2 SYDVKM come from the germline V gene. The CDR3 loop spans 15 amino acids. V shed 4 bases and J shed 3 bases, with 15 bases lying between them. Here the CDR3 DNA reads TGTGCCAGCAGTTCTATTGACGGGGCGAAAGAGACCCAGTACTTC. Its translation: CASSSIDGAKETQYF.

The table lists this clonotype with many counts. The V and J genes are TRBV6-2 or TRBV6-3 and TRBJ1-1, with TRBD1 matching 7 bases. Germline trimming cut 5 bases from V and 6 bases from J; bases unmatched to any gene: 12. This CDR3 region has 15 residues. CDR1 and CDR2 (germline): MNHEY, SVGEGT. The CDR3 DNA is TGTGCCAGCAGTGCGAGATCGACAGGGATCGCTGAAGCTTTCTTT. The encoded protein is CASSARSTGIAEAFF.

This clonotype was picked up many times. Because it lacks the conserved phenylalanine or tryptophan at the end, this CDR3 is likely a read error. The chain carries TRBV6-2 or TRBV6-3 and TRBJ2-7; D perhaps matches TRBD1 (6 bases). The germline V gene encodes CDR1 MNHEY and CDR2 SVGEGT. The length of the CDR3 is 13 residues. V dropped 6 bases and J dropped 3 bases, with 12 bases sitting between them. For the CDR3, the DNA is TGTGCCAGCAGCAGGGGACGCTTCTACGAGCAGTACTCC. Translation gives CASSRGRFYEQYS.

This clonotype was seen ten or more times. Given the absence of the conserved phenylalanine or tryptophan at the CDR3 end, a read error is likely. The DNA is omitted, as the CDR3 cannot be located on it reliably, and the CDR3 follows TCRdb's listing. V and J are TRBV27 and TRBJ1-6; the table's D call, TRBD1, has no DNA check behind it. The CDR3 comprises 9 residues, both ends counted. The V gene's germline CDR1 is MNHEY and CDR2 SMNVEV (reference sequence). The CDR3 reads CASSPKTGV.

The table lists this clonotype with many counts. The rearrangement uses TRBV12-5 and TRBJ2-2; no clear D. This CDR3 comprises 13 residues. Germline-derived CDR1 and CDR2 are LGHNT and FRNRAP. The ends were cut back, 1 base at V and 7 bases at J, with 7 bases in the middle. CDR3 protein: CASGLGLRGELFF. The DNA for the CDR3 is TGTGCTAGTGGTTTGGGACTGCGCGGGGAGCTGTTTTTT.

Ten or more counts support this clonotype. The chain links TRBV12-3 or TRBV12-4 to TRBJ1-1; D ambiguous. The CDR3 length is 12 residues. Trimming shortened V by 4 bases and J by 8 bases, and 11 bases separated the two germline ends. CDR3 sequence (DNA): TGTGCCAGCAGTTCGACTCCAGACGAAGCTTTCTTT. The encoded protein is CASSSTPDEAFF.

This clonotype was counted at least ten times. The J gene is TRBJ1-5, the V gene TRBV12-3 or TRBV12-4; no definite D call. CDR3 length equals 14 residues. Trimming left V 1 base short and J 7 bases short, with 11 bases between. CDR3 in amino acids: CASSLDGNGQPQHF. The CDR3 DNA reads TGTGCCAGCAGTTTAGATGGGAACGGGCAGCCCCAGCATTTT.

This clonotype was found many times. This chain uses TRBV30 with TRBJ1-3; D remains ambiguous. The CDR3 is 11 amino acids. Per germline, CDR1 GTSNPN and CDR2 SVGIG (reference sequence). The V and J ends lost 3 bases and 2 bases respectively, with 2 bases between them. DNA of the CDR3: TGTGCCTGGAGCCCTGGAAACACCATATATTTT. Translation: CAWSPGNTIYF. The whole variable domain, filled in from reference TRBV30 and TRBJ1-3, reads SQTIHQWPATLVQPVGSPLSLECTVEGTSNPNLYWYRQAAGRGLQLLFYSVGIGQISSEVPQNLSASRPQDRQFILSSKKLLLSDSGFYLCAWSPGNTIYFGEGSWLTVV.

This clonotype was observed at least ten times. The rearrangement joins TRBV20-1 to TRBJ2-7; the D gene could be TRBD1 or TRBD2 (5 bases each). Per germline, CDR1 DFQATT and CDR2 SNEGSKA (reference sequence). This CDR3 spans 17 amino acids. The ends were cut back, 3 bases at V and 1 base at J, with 22 bases in the middle. CDR3 sequence: CSARTLYGQGESYEQYF. DNA for the CDR3: TGCAGTGCTAGGACCTTATATGGGCAGGGAGAGTCCTACGAGCAGTACTTC.

Ten or more counts support this clonotype. CDR3 loop: CASVQGLNTEAFF. The CDR3 DNA reads TGTGCTAGTGTCCAGGGCTTGAACACTGAAGCTTTCTTT. The chain has TRBV12-5 and TRBJ1-1, with a weak D call TRBD1 (5 bases). Germline values: CDR1 LGHNT, CDR2 FRNRAP. CDR3 length equals 13 residues. The V gene lost 7 bases and the J gene lost 0 bases, with 9 bases spanning the gap.

In its sample, this clonotype was seen many times. This chain uses TRBV12-3 or TRBV12-4 with TRBJ2-5; D possibly corresponds to TRBD2 (5 bases). Trimming shortened V by 1 base and J by 5 bases, and 11 bases separated the two germline ends. The CDR3 is made up of 14 amino acids. The CDR3 loop is CASSLEGSAETQYF. As DNA, the CDR3 is TGTGCCAGCAGTTTAGAGGGTAGCGCGGAGACCCAGTACTTC.